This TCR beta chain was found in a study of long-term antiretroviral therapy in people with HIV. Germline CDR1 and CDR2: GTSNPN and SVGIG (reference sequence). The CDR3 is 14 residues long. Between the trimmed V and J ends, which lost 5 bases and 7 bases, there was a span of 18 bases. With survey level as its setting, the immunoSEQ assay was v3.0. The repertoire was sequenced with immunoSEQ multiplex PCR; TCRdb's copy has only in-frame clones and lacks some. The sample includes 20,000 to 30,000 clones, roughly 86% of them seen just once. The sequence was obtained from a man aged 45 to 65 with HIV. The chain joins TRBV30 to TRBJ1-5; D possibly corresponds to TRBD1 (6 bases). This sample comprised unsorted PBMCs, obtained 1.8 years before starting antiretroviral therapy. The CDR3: CAWAATGGNQPQHF. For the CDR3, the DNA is TGTGCCTGGGCGGCGACAGGCGGGAACCAGCCCCAGCATTTT.